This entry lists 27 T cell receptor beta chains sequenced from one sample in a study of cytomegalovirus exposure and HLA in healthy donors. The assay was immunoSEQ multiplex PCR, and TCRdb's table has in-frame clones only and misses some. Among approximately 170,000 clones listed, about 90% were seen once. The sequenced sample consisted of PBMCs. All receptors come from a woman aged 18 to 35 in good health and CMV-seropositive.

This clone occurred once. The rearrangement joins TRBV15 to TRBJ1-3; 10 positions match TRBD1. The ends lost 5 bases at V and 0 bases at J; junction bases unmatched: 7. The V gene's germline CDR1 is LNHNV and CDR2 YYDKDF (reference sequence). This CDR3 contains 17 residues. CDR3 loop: CATSSRQGASSGNTIYF. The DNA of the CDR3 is TGTGCCACCAGCTCACGACAGGGGGCTTCCTCTGGAAACACCATATATTTT.

The CDR3 reads CASSYRGGDGSDTEAFF. CDR3 coding DNA: TGCGCCAGCAGCTACCGAGGGGGGGACGGGTCGGACACTGAAGCTTTCTTT. The chain combines TRBV4-1 with TRBJ1-1; tentatively, D is TRBD1 (6 bases). The CDR3 covers 17 residues. Germline CDR1 is MGHRA and CDR2 is YSYEKL. V shed 5 bases and J shed 3 bases, with 22 bases lying between them.

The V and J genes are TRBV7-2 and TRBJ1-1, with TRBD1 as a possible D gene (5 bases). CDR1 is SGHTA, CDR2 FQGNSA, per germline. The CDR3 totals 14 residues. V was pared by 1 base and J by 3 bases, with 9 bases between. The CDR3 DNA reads TGTGCCAGCAGCTTAGTAGGGGTGGACACTGAAGCTTTCTTT. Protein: CASSLVGVDTEAFF. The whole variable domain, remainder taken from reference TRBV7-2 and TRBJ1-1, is GAGVSQSPSNKVTEKGKDVELRCDPISGHTALYWYRQSLGQGLEFLIYFQGNSAPDKSGLPSDRFSAERTGGSVSTLTIQRTQQEDSAVYLCASSLVGVDTEAFFGQGTRLTVV.

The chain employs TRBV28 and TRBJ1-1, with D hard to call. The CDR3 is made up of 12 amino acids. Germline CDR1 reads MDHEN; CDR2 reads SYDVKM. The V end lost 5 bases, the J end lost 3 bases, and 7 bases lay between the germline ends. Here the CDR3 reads CASSLIYTEAFF. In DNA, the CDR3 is TGTGCCAGCAGTCTAATTTACACTGAAGCTTTCTTT.

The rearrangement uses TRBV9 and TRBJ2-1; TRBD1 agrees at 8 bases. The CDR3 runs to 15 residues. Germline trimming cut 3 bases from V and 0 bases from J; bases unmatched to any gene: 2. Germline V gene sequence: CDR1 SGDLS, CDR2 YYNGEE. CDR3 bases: TGTGCCAGCAGCGCCGGGACAGGCTCCTACAATGAGCAGTTCTTC. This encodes CASSAGTGSYNEQFF.

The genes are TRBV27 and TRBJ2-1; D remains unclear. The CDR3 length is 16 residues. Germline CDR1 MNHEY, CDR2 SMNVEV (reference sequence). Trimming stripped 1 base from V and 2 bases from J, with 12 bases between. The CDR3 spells CASSLLAHYAYNEQFF. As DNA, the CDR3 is TGTGCCAGCAGTTTATTGGCTCATTACGCCTACAATGAGCAGTTCTTC.

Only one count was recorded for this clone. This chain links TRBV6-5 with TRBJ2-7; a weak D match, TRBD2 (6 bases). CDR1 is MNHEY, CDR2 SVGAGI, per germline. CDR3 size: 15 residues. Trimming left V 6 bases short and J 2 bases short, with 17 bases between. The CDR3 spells CASRPGTRETYEQYF. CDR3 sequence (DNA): TGTGCCAGCAGACCTGGGACTCGCGAAACCTACGAGCAGTACTTC.

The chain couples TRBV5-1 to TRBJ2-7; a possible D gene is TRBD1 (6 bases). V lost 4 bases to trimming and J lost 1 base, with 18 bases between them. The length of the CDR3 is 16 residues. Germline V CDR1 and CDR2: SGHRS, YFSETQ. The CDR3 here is CASSIKQGPLSYEQYF. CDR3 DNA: TGCGCCAGCAGCATTAAACAGGGCCCTCTTTCCTACGAGCAGTACTTC.

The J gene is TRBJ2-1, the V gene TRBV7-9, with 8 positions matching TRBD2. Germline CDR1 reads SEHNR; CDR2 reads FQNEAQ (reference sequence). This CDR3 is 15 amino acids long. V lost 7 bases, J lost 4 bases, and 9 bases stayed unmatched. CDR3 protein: CASTPGSGKYNEQFF. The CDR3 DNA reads TGTGCCAGCACCCCGGGTAGCGGGAAATACAATGAGCAGTTCTTC.

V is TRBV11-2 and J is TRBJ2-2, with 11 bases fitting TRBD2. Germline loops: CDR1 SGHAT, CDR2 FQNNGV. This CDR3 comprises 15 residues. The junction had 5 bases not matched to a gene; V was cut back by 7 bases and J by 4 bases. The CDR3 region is CASTPGLAGTGELFF. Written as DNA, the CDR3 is TGTGCCAGCACCCCTGGACTAGCGGGCACCGGGGAGCTGTTTTTT.

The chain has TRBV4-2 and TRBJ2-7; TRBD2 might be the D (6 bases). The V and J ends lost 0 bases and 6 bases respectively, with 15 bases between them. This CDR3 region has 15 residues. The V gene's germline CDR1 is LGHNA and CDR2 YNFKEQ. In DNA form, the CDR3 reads TGTGCCAGCAGCCAAGAGGAGGGAAAGGTGGGCGAGCAGTACTTC. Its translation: CASSQEEGKVGEQYF.

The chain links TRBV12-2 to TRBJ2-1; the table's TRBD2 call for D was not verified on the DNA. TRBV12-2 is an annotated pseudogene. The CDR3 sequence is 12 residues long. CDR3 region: CASRFVGNEQFF. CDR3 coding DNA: TGTGCAAGTCGCTTCGTCGGGAATGAGCAGTTCTTC.

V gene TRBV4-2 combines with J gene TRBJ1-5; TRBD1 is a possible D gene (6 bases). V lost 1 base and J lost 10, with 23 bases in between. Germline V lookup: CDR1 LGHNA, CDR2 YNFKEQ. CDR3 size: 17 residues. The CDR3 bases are TGTGCCAGCAGCCAAGGACGAGGGGGAAGGTTTCAGAGTCCCCAGCATTTT. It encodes CASSQGRGGRFQSPQHF.

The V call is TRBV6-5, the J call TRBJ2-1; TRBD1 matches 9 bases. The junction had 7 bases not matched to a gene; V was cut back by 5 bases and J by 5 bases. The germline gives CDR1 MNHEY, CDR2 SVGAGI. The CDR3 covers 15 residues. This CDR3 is CASSRGTGTHNEQFF. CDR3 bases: TGTGCCAGCAGTAGAGGGACAGGGACCCACAATGAGCAGTTCTTC.

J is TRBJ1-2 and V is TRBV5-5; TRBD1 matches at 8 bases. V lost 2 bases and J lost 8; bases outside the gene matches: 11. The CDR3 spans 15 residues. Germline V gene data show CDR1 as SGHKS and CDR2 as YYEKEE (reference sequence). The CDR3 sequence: CASSFRDRGSWGYTF. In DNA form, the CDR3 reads TGTGCCAGCAGCTTTCGAGACAGGGGTTCTTGGGGCTACACCTTC.

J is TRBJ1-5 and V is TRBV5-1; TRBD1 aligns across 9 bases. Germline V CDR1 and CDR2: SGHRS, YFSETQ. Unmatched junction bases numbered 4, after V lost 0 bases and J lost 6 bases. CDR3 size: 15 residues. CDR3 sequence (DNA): TGCGCCAGCAGCTTGGGGGGACAGGGCGGTCAGCCCCAGCATTTT. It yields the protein CASSLGGQGGQPQHF.

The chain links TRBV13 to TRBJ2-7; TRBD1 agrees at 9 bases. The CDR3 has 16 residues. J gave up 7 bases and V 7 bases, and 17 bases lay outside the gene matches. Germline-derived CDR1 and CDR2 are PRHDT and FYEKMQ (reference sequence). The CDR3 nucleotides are TGTGCCAGCACCCCCCGGTGGGGGACAGGGTCGTATGAGCAGTACTTC. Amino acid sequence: CASTPRWGTGSYEQYF.

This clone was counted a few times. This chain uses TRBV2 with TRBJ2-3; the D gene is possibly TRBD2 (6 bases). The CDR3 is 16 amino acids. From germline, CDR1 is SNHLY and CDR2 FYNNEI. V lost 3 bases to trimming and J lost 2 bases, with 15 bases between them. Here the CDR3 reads CASSDFLRRDTDTQYF. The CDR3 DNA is TGTGCCAGCAGTGATTTCCTTAGGCGGGACACAGATACGCAGTATTTT.

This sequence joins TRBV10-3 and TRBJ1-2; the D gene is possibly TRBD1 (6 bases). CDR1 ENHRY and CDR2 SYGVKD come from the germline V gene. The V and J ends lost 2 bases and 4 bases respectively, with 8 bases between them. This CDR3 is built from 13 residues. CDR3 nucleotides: TGTGCCATCAGTGAGGGACAGACCTATGGCTACACCTTC. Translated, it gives CAISEGQTYGYTF.

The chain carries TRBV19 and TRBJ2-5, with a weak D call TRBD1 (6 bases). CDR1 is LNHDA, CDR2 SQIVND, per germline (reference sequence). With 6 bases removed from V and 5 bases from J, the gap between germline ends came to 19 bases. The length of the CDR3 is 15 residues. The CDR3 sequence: CASRTQGFGGETQYF. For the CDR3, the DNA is TGTGCCAGTAGGACCCAGGGGTTTGGTGGGGAGACCCAGTACTTC.

Here the CDR3 DNA reads TGTGCCAGCAGTAGAACCGGGACAGGTTATCCAGATGAGCAGTTCTTC. Translated, it gives CASSRTGTGYPDEQFF. The chain joins TRBV2 to TRBJ2-1; TRBD1 agrees at 8 bases. Germline CDR1 reads SNHLY; CDR2 reads FYNNEI. This CDR3 is built from 16 residues. V lost 5 bases, J lost 8 bases, and 14 bases stayed unmatched.

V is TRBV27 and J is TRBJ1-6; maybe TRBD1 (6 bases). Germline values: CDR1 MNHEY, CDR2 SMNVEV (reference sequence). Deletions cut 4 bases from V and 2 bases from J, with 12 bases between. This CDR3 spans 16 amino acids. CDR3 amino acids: CASSSPTGPYNSPLHF. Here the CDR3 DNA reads TGTGCCAGCAGTTCTCCTACAGGGCCCTATAATTCACCCCTCCACTTT.

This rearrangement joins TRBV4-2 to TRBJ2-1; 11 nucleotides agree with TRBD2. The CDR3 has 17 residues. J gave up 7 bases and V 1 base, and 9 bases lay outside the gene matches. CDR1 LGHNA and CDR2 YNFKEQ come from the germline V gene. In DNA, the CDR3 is TGTGCCAGCAGCCAAGCTGAGGTAGCGGGGGGGAGGAATGAGCAGTTCTTC. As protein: CASSQAEVAGGRNEQFF.

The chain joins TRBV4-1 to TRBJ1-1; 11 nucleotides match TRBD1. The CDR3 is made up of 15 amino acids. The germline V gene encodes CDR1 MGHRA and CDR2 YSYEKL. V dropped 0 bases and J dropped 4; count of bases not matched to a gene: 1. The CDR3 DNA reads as TGCGCCAGCAGCCAAGAAGGGACAGGGGGCACTGAAGCTTTCTTT. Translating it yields CASSQEGTGGTEAFF.

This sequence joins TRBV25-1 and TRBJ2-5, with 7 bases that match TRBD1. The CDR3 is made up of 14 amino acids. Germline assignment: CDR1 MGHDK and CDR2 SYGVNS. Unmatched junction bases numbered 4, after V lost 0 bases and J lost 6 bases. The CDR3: CASSEYRDRKTQYF. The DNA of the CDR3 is TGTGCCAGCAGTGAATACCGGGACAGAAAGACCCAGTACTTC. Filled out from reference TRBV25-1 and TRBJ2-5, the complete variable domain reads EADIYQTPRYLVIGTGKKITLECSQTMGHDKMYWYQQDPGMELHLIHYSYGVNSTEKGDLSSESTVSRIRTEHFPLTLESARPSHTSQYLCASSEYRDRKTQYFGPGTRLLVL.

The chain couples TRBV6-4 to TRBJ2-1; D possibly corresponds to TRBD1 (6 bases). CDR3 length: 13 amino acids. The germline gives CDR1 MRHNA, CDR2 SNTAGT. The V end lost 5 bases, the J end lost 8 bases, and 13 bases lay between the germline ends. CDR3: CASSYRHRDEQFF. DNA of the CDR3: TGTGCCAGCAGTTACCGACACAGGGATGAGCAGTTCTTC.

For the CDR3, the DNA is TGTGCCAGCAGCGTAGACGAGCATACGCAGTATTTT. This encodes CASSVDEHTQYF. The V call is TRBV9, the J call TRBJ2-3, with D uncertain. CDR1 is SGDLS and CDR2 is YYNGEE in the germline V gene. Trimming pared 0 bases from V and 7 bases from J, leaving 6 bases between. The CDR3 runs to 12 residues. Looking up the rest from reference TRBV9 and TRBJ2-3 gives the full variable domain: DSGVTQTPKHLITATGQRVTLRCSPRSGDLSVYWYQQSLDQGLQFLIQYYNGEERAKGNILERFSAQQFPDLHSELNLSSLELGDSALYFCASSVDEHTQYFGPGTRLTVL.